These 31 T cell receptor beta chains were sequenced from one sample in a study of CD8 T cells in Susac syndrome (dated by TCRdb to about 2019). Library construction relied on the immunoSEQ multiplex PCR assay. RNA was extracted using the RNeasy kit, and roughly 0.5 to 1 microgram was reverse transcribed with random hexamers. TCRdb applied fastp at Q25 and MiXCR to the public reads, then kept only in-frame beta chains. CDR3 protein sequences are deduplicated, and each keeps its most common genes and DNA. The sample yields just over 80,000 distinct CDR3 sequences; around 94% were counted once. Clones ranked in the top ten supply 0.26% of the sample. The sequencing sample was made of CD8+ T cells from PBMCs. The source is a human donor in good health.

The chain is built from TRBV24-1 and TRBJ2-1, with TRBD1 as a possible D gene (6 bases). The V gene lost 4 bases and the J gene lost 5 bases, with 11 bases spanning the gap. The CDR3 extends over 14 amino acids. Looked up from germline, CDR1 is KGHDR and CDR2 is SFDVKD. As DNA, the CDR3 is TGTGCCACCAGTGACCCGGACAGAGACAATGAGCAGTTCTTC. Translated, it gives CATSDPDRDNEQFF.

This rearrangement joins TRBV9 to TRBJ2-1; the D gene is possibly TRBD2 (5 bases). The V end was cut by 3 bases, the J end by 1 base, with 14 bases between. Germline CDR1 reads SGDLS; CDR2 reads YYNGEE. The length of the CDR3 is 16 residues. The CDR3 reads CASSAREGRSYNEQFF. The CDR3 DNA sequence: TGTGCCAGCAGCGCCCGAGAGGGTAGATCCTACAATGAGCAGTTCTTC.

The rearrangement links TRBV15 to TRBJ1-6, with TRBD1 matching 9 bases. With V trimmed by 4 bases and J by 10 bases, 5 bases remained unmatched. The CDR3 has 14 amino acids. Germline lookup yields CDR1 LNHNV and CDR2 YYDKDF (reference sequence). This chain's CDR3 is CATSTGTGRSPLHF. In nucleotides, the CDR3 is TGTGCCACCAGCACGGGGACAGGGAGGTCACCCCTCCACTTT.

V usage is TRBV27 and J usage is TRBJ2-7, with D possibly TRBD2 on 7 matching bases. CDR1 MNHEY and CDR2 SMNVEV come from the germline V gene (reference sequence). This CDR3 is built from 13 residues. The V end lost 8 bases, the J end lost 0 bases, and 11 bases lay between the germline ends. The CDR3 nucleotides read TGTGCCAGCGGGCGGGGGCGCTCCTACGAGCAGTACGTC. Protein sequence: CASGRGRSYEQYV.

The chain uses TRBV10-2 and TRBJ2-1; perhaps TRBD2 as D (6 bases). The germline gives CDR1 WSHSY, CDR2 SAAADI. V was pared by 1 base and J by 8 bases, with 15 bases between. The CDR3 is 15 residues long. The CDR3 sequence is CASSEWWEVWYEQFF. The CDR3 nucleotides read TGCGCCAGCAGTGAGTGGTGGGAGGTGTGGTATGAGCAGTTCTTC.

The chain combines TRBV12-3 or TRBV12-4 with TRBJ1-1, with D uncertain. The ends were cut back, 3 bases at V and 1 base at J, with 6 bases in the middle. CDR3 length: 13 residues. CDR3 in DNA: TGTGCCAGCAGTTTTCCACCGAACACTGAAGCTTTCTTT. Translating gives CASSFPPNTEAFF.

The chain links TRBV9 to TRBJ2-1; 10 bases align to TRBD2. The CDR3 spans 15 residues. V was pared by 2 bases and J by 3 bases, with 2 bases of the junction left unmatched. Germline V gene sequence: CDR1 SGDLS, CDR2 YYNGEE. This CDR3 is CASSVSSGGYNEQFF. CDR3 DNA: TGTGCCAGCAGCGTTTCTAGCGGGGGCTACAATGAGCAGTTCTTC.

This chain uses TRBV15 with TRBJ2-2, with 8 bases fitting TRBD1. V trimming: 1 base; J trimming: 2 bases; junction bases outside the gene matches: 6. This CDR3 has 17 amino acids. Germline-derived CDR1 and CDR2 are LNHNV and YYDKDF (reference sequence). CDR3 nucleotide sequence: TGTGCCACCAGCAGAGTGTTAGGACAGGGAAACACCGGGGAGCTGTTTTTT. Its translation: CATSRVLGQGNTGELFF.

The CDR3, as DNA: TGCAGCGTTGAAGACCCGACTAGCGACCATGAGCAGTTCTTC. As protein: CSVEDPTSDHEQFF. The chain joins TRBV29-1 to TRBJ2-1; 8 positions agree with TRBD2. The CDR3 covers 14 residues. V shed 0 bases and J 8 bases; nucleotides not matched to a gene: 6. The germline gives CDR1 SQVTM, CDR2 ANQGSEA.

The chain has TRBV6-2 or TRBV6-3 and TRBJ2-7, with D possibly TRBD2 on 5 matching bases. Between the trimmed V and J ends, which lost 6 bases and 3 bases, there was a span of 21 bases. CDR1 is MNHEY and CDR2 is SVGEGT in the germline V gene. This CDR3 comprises 16 residues. The CDR3 coding sequence is TGTGCCAGCAGCGCGGCCCGAGGGCAGAATTACTACGAGCAGTACTTC. This codes for CASSAARGQNYYEQYF.

The V call is TRBV7-9, the J call TRBJ2-1; D perhaps matches TRBD2 (6 bases). This CDR3 region has 15 residues. The germline V gene encodes CDR1 SEHNR and CDR2 FQNEAQ (reference sequence). Trimming shortened V by 3 bases and J by 5 bases, and 14 bases separated the two germline ends. CDR3 residues: CASSFKTGLNNEQFF. CDR3 DNA sequence: TGTGCCAGCAGCTTCAAAACGGGACTCAACAATGAGCAGTTCTTC.

The chain recombines TRBV12-5 with TRBJ1-5; tentative D call: TRBD1 (5 bases). CDR3 size: 12 residues. Germline values: CDR1 LGHNT, CDR2 FRNRAP. V was trimmed by 7 bases and J by 4 bases, leaving 8 bases between them. The CDR3 DNA is TGTGCTAGTGCGCGGGGGAATCAGCCCCAGCATTTT. Its protein is CASARGNQPQHF.

V gene TRBV11-2 combines with J gene TRBJ1-1; D is ambiguous. The CDR3 has 12 amino acids. V was cut by 2 bases and J by 10 bases, with 11 bases left in between. Germline V gene data show CDR1 as SGHAT and CDR2 as FQNNGV. CDR3 nucleotide sequence: TGTGCCAGCAGCTTAATCGCGGTCGGAGCTTTCTTT. Translating gives CASSLIAVGAFF.

V gene TRBV27 combines with J gene TRBJ2-3; maybe TRBD2 (6 bases). CDR3 length: 15 amino acids. Looked up from germline, CDR1 is MNHEY and CDR2 is SMNVEV (reference sequence). Between the trimmed V and J ends, which lost 1 base and 0 bases, there was a span of 8 bases. The DNA of the CDR3 is TGTGCCAGCAGTTTATGGCGGGGTAGCACAGATACGCAGTATTTT. As protein: CASSLWRGSTDTQYF.

Only one count was recorded for this clonotype. This chain connects TRBV20-1 to TRBJ2-3; perhaps TRBD1 as D (6 bases). Per germline, CDR1 DFQATT and CDR2 SNEGSKA (reference sequence). V lost 3 bases to trimming and J lost 1 base, with 20 bases between them. The CDR3 is 17 residues long. CDR3 nucleotides: TGCAGTGCTAGGGGGGCTAGTGGGCAGTCGGGCACAGATACGCAGTATTTT. It specifies CSARGASGQSGTDTQYF.

The chain combines TRBV10-2 with TRBJ2-6; no firm D call. This CDR3 region has 16 residues. Trimming left V 5 bases short and J 0 bases short, with 11 bases between. In germline, CDR1 is WSHSY, CDR2 SAAADI. DNA of the CDR3: TGCGCCAGCAGTCCACGTGGATCCTCTGGGGCCAACGTCCTGACTTTC. Amino acid sequence: CASSPRGSSGANVLTF.

Only a few counts were recorded for this clonotype. The chain combines TRBV7-3 with TRBJ2-1; 14 bases line up with TRBD2. Germline CDR1 SGHTA, CDR2 FQGTGA. V gave up 8 bases and J gave up 4 bases; unmatched junction bases: 7. The length of the CDR3 is 16 residues. CDR3 protein: CASGGLAGGTYNEQFF. CDR3 DNA: TGTGCCAGCGGTGGACTAGCGGGAGGCACGTACAATGAGCAGTTCTTC. Full variable domain (outside the CDR3, taken from reference TRBV7-3 and TRBJ2-1): GAGVSQTPSNKVTEKGKYVELRCDPISGHTALYWYRQSLGQGPEFLIYFQGTGAADDSGLPNDRFFAVRPEGSVSTLKIQRTERGDSAVYLCASGGLAGGTYNEQFFGPGTRLTVL.

This CDR3 reads CASSQDAYVGGRYNSPLHF. CDR3 nucleotide sequence: TGTGCCAGCAGCCAAGATGCTTATGTGGGGGGCCGTTATAATTCACCCCTCCACTTT. This rearrangement joins TRBV14 to TRBJ1-6; D might be TRBD1 (6 bases). The V and J ends lost 0 bases and 4 bases respectively, with 19 bases between them. This CDR3 region has 19 residues. CDR1 and CDR2 (germline): SGHDN, FVKESK.

In this sample, this clonotype turned up once. The rearrangement uses TRBV28 and TRBJ1-5, with D hard to call. The CDR3 is 15 residues long. Germline values: CDR1 MDHEN, CDR2 SYDVKM. Trimming left V 5 bases short and J 0 bases short, with 11 bases between. DNA of the CDR3: TGTGCCAGCAGTAAACAGCTAAATAGCAATCAGCCCCAGCATTTT. Translated: CASSKQLNSNQPQHF.

The chain links TRBV7-9 to TRBJ2-5; no definite D call. Looked up from germline, CDR1 is SEHNR and CDR2 is FQNEAQ (reference sequence). The CDR3 contains 12 residues. The ends were cut back, 5 bases at V and 4 bases at J, with 8 bases in the middle. The CDR3 reads CASSTALETQYF. The CDR3 nucleotides are TGTGCCAGCAGCACGGCTCTAGAGACCCAGTACTTC.

The rearrangement joins TRBV24-1 to TRBJ2-1; maybe TRBD1 (6 bases). Germline values: CDR1 KGHDR, CDR2 SFDVKD. The CDR3 has 15 residues. V was pared by 1 base and J by 4 bases, with 10 bases between. The CDR3 DNA follows: TGTGCCACCAGTGATTTCGGCAGGGGTTACAATGAGCAGTTCTTC. This encodes CATSDFGRGYNEQFF.

The gene calls are TRBV6-1 and TRBJ1-5; D gene unclear. The germline V and J ends were trimmed by 6 bases and 0 bases, with 15 bases remaining between them. The germline gives CDR1 MNHNS, CDR2 SASEGT. There are 16 residues in the CDR3. The CDR3 region is CASRPLDVYSNQPQHF. In DNA form, the CDR3 reads TGTGCCAGCAGACCCCTAGATGTTTATAGCAATCAGCCCCAGCATTTT.

The chain carries TRBV19 and TRBJ1-2, with TRBD1 identical over 9 bases. The V and J ends lost 0 bases and 5 bases, in that order; junction bases with no gene match: 10. Germline loops: CDR1 LNHDA, CDR2 SQIVND (reference sequence). The CDR3 has 17 amino acids. CDR3 coding DNA: TGTGCCAGTAGTATAGACCACGGGACAGGGCGTCGGTATGGCTACACCTTC. Protein product: CASSIDHGTGRRYGYTF.

This clonotype was observed a handful of times. The V call is TRBV14, the J call TRBJ2-1; the match to TRBD1 covers 10 bases. The V gene end was trimmed by 6 bases and the J gene end by 5 bases; junction bases not matched to a gene: 10. This CDR3 has 16 residues. From germline, CDR1 is SGHDN and CDR2 FVKESK. The CDR3, as DNA: TGTGCCAGCAGACCCGGACAGGGGGTGCCGAACAATGAGCAGTTCTTC. It specifies CASRPGQGVPNNEQFF.

The chain joins TRBV4-1 to TRBJ2-2; D is uncertain. The V gene's germline CDR1 is MGHRA and CDR2 YSYEKL. This CDR3 has 15 amino acids. The germline V and J ends were trimmed by 6 bases and 3 bases, with 14 bases remaining between them. CDR3 DNA: TGCGCCAGCAGTCACCAAGATCGTGACACCGGGGAGCTGTTTTTT. Protein product: CASSHQDRDTGELFF.

This chain connects TRBV5-1 to TRBJ1-2, with a possible D match to TRBD1 (5 bases). The germline gives CDR1 SGHRS, CDR2 YFSETQ. V gave up 2 bases and J gave up 13 bases, with 15 bases separating them. The CDR3 loop spans 12 amino acids. The CDR3 region is CASSFDSPHGTF. CDR3 bases: TGCGCCAGCAGCTTCGACAGCCCTCATGGCACCTTC.

The J gene is TRBJ2-3, the V gene TRBV4-1, with 11 bases that match TRBD2. After removal of 1 base from V and 2 bases from J, the junction contained 8 bases not matched to a gene. CDR1 and CDR2 from the germline V gene are MGHRA and YSYEKL. CDR3 length: 18 amino acids. CDR3 DNA sequence: TGCGCCAGCAGCCAAGCCCCGACTAGCGGGGATCCCACAGATACGCAGTATTTT. Residues: CASSQAPTSGDPTDTQYF.

V is TRBV3-1 and J is TRBJ2-1, with TRBD2 as a possible D gene (5 bases). V gave up 0 bases and J gave up 4 bases, with 16 bases separating them. CDR3 length: 17 residues. Per the germline V gene, CDR1 is LGHDT and CDR2 is YNNKEL (reference sequence). CDR3 protein: CASSQDSSASWYNEQFF. The CDR3, as DNA: TGTGCCAGCAGCCAAGATAGCAGCGCTAGCTGGTACAATGAGCAGTTCTTC.

This chain joins TRBV2 and TRBJ2-2, with a weak D call TRBD1 (7 bases). The CDR3 contains 12 residues. V shed 10 bases and J shed 5 bases, with 11 bases lying between them. The germline V gene has CDR1 SNHLY and CDR2 FYNNEI. The CDR3 DNA reads TGTGCCACGACAGGGAGGACCGGGGAGCTGTTTTTT. It specifies CATTGRTGELFF.

The chain is built from TRBV4-1 and TRBJ1-2; 8 bases map to TRBD1. The V gene end was trimmed by 6 bases and the J gene end by 1 base; junction bases not matched to a gene: 7. The CDR3 has 15 amino acids. Germline V gene data show CDR1 as MGHRA and CDR2 as YSYEKL. For the CDR3, the DNA is TGCGCCAGCAGGAGGACAGGGACCGATAACTATGGCTACACCTTC. It translates to CASRRTGTDNYGYTF.

The chain joins TRBV6-5 to TRBJ1-3; D is perhaps TRBD1 (6 bases). V was clipped by 7 bases and J by 3 bases, with 16 bases between them. The CDR3 totals 15 residues. Germline lookup yields CDR1 MNHEY and CDR2 SVGAGI. The CDR3 region has the DNA TGTGCCAGCACCACAACAGGGACTCGTGGAAACACCATATATTTT. As protein: CASTTTGTRGNTIYF.